These 14 T cell receptor beta chains share one sample of origin, sequenced in a study of blood T cell repertoires in COVID-19 (dated by TCRdb to between 2020 and 2021). The library came from the immunoSEQ multiplex PCR assay. TCRdb took this table from immuneACCESS and kept in-frame rearrangements with V and J called. Such tables lack part of the clones; where checked against another copy, unresolved V genes explain under half of the gap, and the rest is unexplained. A total of roughly 65,000 clones appear in this sample, approximately 80% of them only once. The top ten constitute less than 25% of the sample. The sample comprised peripheral blood. The receptors derive from a human donor in a cohort sampled during active COVID-19.

CDR3 residues: CASSPPEGPNTGELFF. The CDR3 DNA reads TGTGCCAGCTCACCACCTGAGGGTCCGAACACCGGGGAGCTGTTTTTT. This chain links TRBV18 with TRBJ2-2; D is perhaps TRBD2 (5 bases). CDR1 KGHSH and CDR2 LQKENI come from the germline V gene. CDR3 length: 16 amino acids. The V and J ends lost 0 bases and 0 bases respectively, with 8 bases between them.

The chain is built from TRBV28 and TRBJ2-7, with no clear D. CDR3 length: 11 amino acids. Germline-derived CDR1 and CDR2 are MDHEN and SYDVKM. Trimming removed 10 bases from V and 3 bases from J, with 10 bases in between. The CDR3 protein is CATEEIYEQYF. The CDR3, as DNA: TGTGCCACAGAGGAAATCTACGAGCAGTACTTC.

This chain links TRBV5-6 with TRBJ2-2; D might be TRBD1 (5 bases). The germline CDR1 and CDR2 sequences are SGHDT and YYEEEE. The CDR3 is 16 residues long. V lost 5 bases and J lost 5, with 19 bases in between. The CDR3 region is CASSSIVGPGTGELFF. DNA for the CDR3: TGTGCCAGCAGTAGCATCGTGGGGCCGGGTACCGGGGAGCTGTTTTTT.

The chain uses TRBV11-2 and TRBJ2-3; TRBD2 matches at 9 bases. V shed 3 bases and J 5 bases; nucleotides not matched to a gene: 9. CDR1 is SGHAT and CDR2 is FQNNGV in the germline V gene. CDR3 length: 16 residues. CDR3 sequence reads: CASSFSSGIAGDTQYF. The DNA of the CDR3 is TGTGCCAGCAGCTTTTCTAGCGGGATTGCCGGAGATACGCAGTATTTT.

V gene TRBV11-2 combines with J gene TRBJ2-1; no clear D gene. Germline V gives CDR1 SGHAT, CDR2 FQNNGV. CDR3 length: 14 residues. V shed 6 bases and J shed 6 bases, with 15 bases lying between them. Here the CDR3 reads CASSHSTKRNEQFF. Here the CDR3 DNA reads TGTGCCAGCAGTCATTCAACTAAACGCAATGAGCAGTTCTTC.

The V call is TRBV6-2 or TRBV6-3, the J call TRBJ1-2; 7 positions match TRBD1. CDR3 length equals 14 residues. V lost 5 bases to trimming and J lost 4 bases; unmatched junction nucleotides: 7. Germline assignment: CDR1 MNHEY and CDR2 SVGEGT. CDR3 DNA sequence: TGTGCCAGCAGTAGGGACAGCGTCAGCTATGGCTACACCTTC. Translated: CASSRDSVSYGYTF.

The gene calls are TRBV24-1 and TRBJ2-5; TRBD2 matches 9 bases. Trimming took 4 bases from V and 1 from J; bases not matched to a gene: 6. The germline CDR1 and CDR2 sequences are KGHDR and SFDVKD. CDR3 size: 16 residues. The CDR3 sequence is CATSESGSGSQETQYF. DNA of the CDR3: TGTGCCACCAGTGAATCGGGTAGCGGGAGCCAAGAGACCCAGTACTTC.

The J gene is TRBJ2-1, the V gene TRBV5-1; perhaps TRBD1 as D (6 bases). This CDR3 spans 12 amino acids. Germline values: CDR1 SGHRS, CDR2 YFSETQ. V was pared by 8 bases and J by 6 bases, with 12 bases between. In DNA, the CDR3 is TGCGCCAGTACAGGGACGGCCAATGAGCAGTTCTTC. It translates to CASTGTANEQFF. Filled out from reference TRBV5-1 and TRBJ2-1, the complete variable domain reads KAGVTQTPRYLIKTRGQQVTLSCSPISGHRSVSWYQQTPGQGLQFLFEYFSETQRNKGNFPGRFSGRQFSNSRSEMNVSTLELGDSALYLCASTGTANEQFFGPGTRLTVL.

The table lists this clone with a few counts. V is TRBV19 and J is TRBJ1-5, with 9 nucleotides matching TRBD1. Germline CDR1 is LNHDA and CDR2 is SQIVND (reference sequence). CDR3 length: 15 residues. J lost 6 bases, V lost 6 bases, and 9 bases had no gene match. DNA of the CDR3: TGTGCCAGTAGAGCCCCCGGGACAGGGTTTCAGCCCCAGCATTTT. It yields the protein CASRAPGTGFQPQHF.

The V and J genes are TRBV5-1 and TRBJ1-1; D possibly corresponds to TRBD1 (6 bases). The CDR3 is 14 residues long. V was trimmed by 1 base and J by 5 bases, leaving 12 bases between them. The germline V gene encodes CDR1 SGHRS and CDR2 YFSETQ. The CDR3 nucleotides are TGCGCCAGCAGCTTGCGGTTGAGGGGGACTGAAGCTTTCTTT. Its protein is CASSLRLRGTEAFF.

The chain links TRBV25-1 to TRBJ2-7; D not certain. Trimming stripped 6 bases from V and 1 base from J, with 4 bases between. The CDR3 extends over 11 amino acids. Germline CDR1 MGHDK, CDR2 SYGVNS. The DNA for the CDR3 is TGTGCCAGCAGCTATTCCTACGAGCAGTACTTC. It yields the protein CASSYSYEQYF.

The chain joins TRBV7-9 to TRBJ2-1; TRBD1 matches 9 bases. Germline V CDR1 and CDR2: SEHNR, FQNEAQ (reference sequence). The V gene end was trimmed by 6 bases and the J gene end by 3 bases; junction bases not matched to a gene: 3. The CDR3 contains 14 residues. CDR3 in DNA: TGTGCCAGCAGTACAGGGGGCGGCTACAATGAGCAGTTCTTC. Translating it yields CASSTGGGYNEQFF.

The V gene is TRBV3-1 (or the pseudogene TRBV3-2), the J gene TRBJ2-4; TRBD1 is a possible D gene (5 bases). Trimming cost V 4 bases and J 0 bases, with 10 bases left between them. CDR3 length equals 15 residues. Germline assignment: CDR1 LGHDT and CDR2 YNNKEL (reference sequence). The CDR3 DNA is TGTGCCAGCAGCCTCCCCCAGGGAGCCAAAAACATTCAGTACTTC. Translating it yields CASSLPQGAKNIQYF.

The chain uses TRBV5-4 and TRBJ2-4; 14 nucleotides line up with TRBD2. This CDR3 is built from 15 residues. Per germline, CDR1 SGHNT and CDR2 YYREEE (reference sequence). The V and J ends lost 4 bases and 8 bases, in that order; junction bases with no gene match: 5. The CDR3 bases are TGTGCCAGCAGCCGGACTAGCGGGAGGAGAGACATTCAGTACTTC. Residues: CASSRTSGRRDIQYF.